A single sample gave rise to the 21 T cell receptor beta chains below, sequenced in a study of blood T cells in healthy people across ages. The authors ran a second PCR of about 7 to 11 cycles using a sample-barcoded 5' primer and a J-beta primer mix. TCRdb analysed the 5' RACE reads with MiXCR anew, one entry per CDR3 protein. The profile shows about 1,400,000 distinct CDR3 sequences, around 42% of them singletons. Sequencing was done on a sample of blood. These receptors all come from a woman aged 18-29 years in good health.

The chain employs TRBV5-1 and TRBJ2-7; a possible D gene is TRBD2 (5 bases). Germline V gene lookup returns CDR1 SGHRS and CDR2 YFSETQ. Trimming took off 4 bases at V and 4 bases at J, with 12 bases between the two ends. The CDR3 is 13 amino acids. The CDR3 coding sequence is TGCGCCAGCAGCAAAGCGGACGTATACGAGCAGTACTTC. Protein: CASSKADVYEQYF.

The CDR3 region is CASSQTYTVTYEQYF. The CDR3, as DNA: TGCGCCAGCAGCCAAACCTACACTGTAACCTACGAGCAGTACTTC. This sequence joins TRBV4-1 and TRBJ2-7, with D unclear. Germline CDR1 and CDR2: MGHRA and YSYEKL. Deletions cut 2 bases from V and 2 bases from J, with 13 bases between. This CDR3 is 15 amino acids long.

J is TRBJ2-1 and V is TRBV27, with 10 positions matching TRBD1. The CDR3 runs 13 residues. In germline, CDR1 is MNHEY, CDR2 SMNVEV (reference sequence). With 10 bases clipped from V and 5 bases from J, the junction kept 5 bases outside the gene matches. CDR3 amino acids: CANSGTGDNEQFF. The CDR3 region has the DNA TGTGCCAACTCCGGGACAGGGGACAATGAGCAGTTCTTC.

V and J are TRBV5-6 and TRBJ2-1, with D perhaps given as TRBD1 or TRBD2 (5 bases each). The J call is doubtful: the DNA matches TRBJ2-7 better. Germline lookup yields CDR1 SGHDT and CDR2 YYEEEE. The CDR3 is 13 residues long. CDR3 residues: CASSEGQGFEQYF. CDR3 coding DNA: TGTGCCAGCAGTGAGGGGCAGGGATTCGAGCAGTACTTC.

The rearrangement links TRBV6-4 to TRBJ2-2; the D gene could be TRBD1 or TRBD2 (5 bases each). The CDR3 consists of 15 residues. V lost 5 bases to trimming and J lost 3 bases, with 13 bases between them. Germline loops: CDR1 MRHNA, CDR2 SNTAGT. The CDR3 is CASSSGTGDTGELFF. CDR3 nucleotides: TGTGCCAGCAGTTCCGGGACCGGGGACACCGGGGAGCTGTTTTTT.

The chain couples TRBV6-1 to TRBJ1-2, with 7 bases identical to TRBD1. This CDR3 spans 13 amino acids. Germline assignment: CDR1 MNHNS and CDR2 SASEGT. V shed 4 bases, J shed 7 bases, and the junction held 6 bases outside the gene matches. The CDR3 loop is CASSGQDRRGYTF. As DNA, the CDR3 is TGTGCCAGCAGTGGACAGGACAGGCGTGGCTACACCTTC.

The chain is built from TRBV20-1 and TRBJ2-1; perhaps TRBD1 as D (5 bases). The length of the CDR3 is 12 residues. The V end lost 8 bases, the J end lost 3 bases, and 11 bases lay between the germline ends. Germline assignment: CDR1 DFQATT and CDR2 SNEGSKA (reference sequence). CDR3 sequence reads: CSTARGYNEQFF. In nucleotides, the CDR3 is TGCAGTACAGCAAGGGGCTACAATGAGCAGTTCTTC.

In its sample, this clonotype was seen a few times. The rearrangement links TRBV11-2 to TRBJ2-5, with D uncertain. The J call may be faulty, since TRBJ2-7 better matches the DNA end. The CDR3 has 13 amino acids. Germline lookup yields CDR1 SGHAT and CDR2 FQNNGV. The DNA of the CDR3 is TGTGCCAGCAGCCCTCAGGTGGAGAACGAGCAGTACTTC. Translating it yields CASSPQVENEQYF.

The chain links TRBV7-2 to TRBJ2-3; 10 nucleotides align to TRBD2. After removal of 2 bases from V and 4 bases from J, the junction contained 3 bases not matched to a gene. Germline CDR1 reads SGHTA; CDR2 reads FQGNSA. The CDR3 extends over 15 amino acids. CDR3 in amino acids: CASSLLAGVADTQYF. The DNA of the CDR3 is TGTGCCAGCAGCTTACTAGCGGGAGTAGCAGATACGCAGTATTTT.

This chain uses TRBV11-2 with TRBJ2-5; 10 nucleotides match TRBD2. Germline V CDR1 and CDR2: SGHAT, FQNNGV. Losses at the gene ends were 4 bases for V and 11 bases for J; bases not matched to a gene: 13. The CDR3 length is 15 residues. DNA of the CDR3: TGTGCCAGCAGCTGGGGGACTAGCGATGTGGATGAGCAGTACTTC. Translating gives CASSWGTSDVDEQYF.

This rearrangement joins TRBV12-3 or TRBV12-4 to TRBJ2-3; D gene unclear. The V end lost 3 bases, the J end lost 2 bases, and 9 bases lay between the germline ends. The CDR3 length is 14 residues. The CDR3 reads CASSFELTTDTQYF. The CDR3 DNA follows: TGTGCCAGCAGTTTCGAGCTTACCACAGATACGCAGTATTTT.

There are a few counts of this clonotype. The chain links TRBV6-5 to TRBJ2-7; D unresolved. The CDR3 is 12 amino acids. Germline V lookup: CDR1 MNHEY, CDR2 SVGAGI. V was shortened by 5 bases and J by 7 bases, with 12 bases between the two germline ends. The CDR3 spells CASSIGLGEQYF. The CDR3 nucleotides are TGTGCCAGCAGTATTGGGTTGGGGGAGCAGTACTTC.

The chain links TRBV10-3 to TRBJ1-2; no clear D gene. With 6 bases removed from V and 2 bases from J, the gap between germline ends came to 10 bases. Looked up from germline, CDR1 is ENHRY and CDR2 is SYGVKD. The CDR3 is made up of 13 amino acids. CDR3 DNA: TGTGCCATCAGCCTCGGAGAAAACTATGGCTACACCTTC. Its translation is CAISLGENYGYTF.

J is TRBJ2-5 and V is TRBV20-1; 9 positions match TRBD2. The germline gives CDR1 DFQATT, CDR2 SNEGSKA (reference sequence). V lost 1 base to trimming and J lost 11 bases; unmatched junction nucleotides: 11. The CDR3 loop spans 14 amino acids. The CDR3, as DNA: TGCAGTGCTAGAGTGGCTAGCGGGACGGGTGAGCAGTACTTC. Its protein product is CSARVASGTGEQYF.

This chain links TRBV20-1 with TRBJ2-3; 9 nucleotides match TRBD1. The CDR3 is 15 amino acids. Germline V gene lookup returns CDR1 DFQATT and CDR2 SNEGSKA (reference sequence). The trim removed 6 bases at V and 3 bases at J, leaving 10 bases unmatched. DNA of the CDR3: TGCAGTGCGGGGCCCCGGGACAGGGCAACAGATACGCAGTATTTT. This sequence encodes CSAGPRDRATDTQYF.

The CDR3 DNA reads TGTGCCAGCAGTTTGAGTGGCGCGGGCTACGAGCAGTACTTC. This encodes CASSLSGAGYEQYF. The chain has TRBV28 and TRBJ2-7; D is perhaps TRBD2 (5 bases). Trimming pared 3 bases from V and 3 bases from J, leaving 12 bases between. This CDR3 region has 14 residues. Germline CDR1 and CDR2: MDHEN and SYDVKM.

This chain connects TRBV5-1 to TRBJ2-7; no definite D call. CDR1 is SGHRS and CDR2 is YFSETQ in the germline V gene. V was pared by 0 bases and J by 2 bases, with 9 bases between. The CDR3 consists of 14 residues. Here the CDR3 DNA reads TGCGCCAGCAGCTTGGCGTGGTCCACCTACGAGCAGTACTTC. It codes for CASSLAWSTYEQYF.

The chain joins TRBV6-6 to TRBJ2-2, with D perhaps assigned TRBD1 or TRBD2 (6 bases each). In germline, CDR1 is MNHNY, CDR2 SVGAGI (reference sequence). V was cut by 4 bases and J by 4 bases, with 16 bases left in between. This CDR3 spans 16 amino acids. The CDR3 DNA reads TGTGCCAGCAGTTTCCTCCTCGGAGGGGGCACCGGGGAGCTGTTTTTT. It specifies CASSFLLGGGTGELFF.

V gene TRBV6-2 or TRBV6-3 combines with J gene TRBJ2-4; D remains unclear. Germline values: CDR1 MNHEY, CDR2 SVGEGT. Between the trimmed V and J ends, which lost 6 bases and 15 bases, there was a span of 21 bases. This CDR3 comprises 13 residues. DNA for the CDR3: TGTGCCAGCAGCCAAGGTGCTACCTACGAGCGGTACTTC. Translated: CASSQGATYERYF.

This clonotype appeared a few times. The chain recombines TRBV29-1 with TRBJ2-1; 12 bases are shared with TRBD1. CDR3 length: 13 amino acids. Looked up from germline, CDR1 is SQVTM and CDR2 is ANQGSEA. Trimming at V came to 7 bases and at J to 8 bases, leaving 6 bases not matched to a gene. The CDR3 sequence is CSARGTGGDEQFF. The CDR3 DNA follows: TGCAGCGCCCGGGGGACAGGGGGCGATGAGCAGTTCTTC.

This clonotype showed up just a few times. V is TRBV6-2 or TRBV6-3 and J is TRBJ2-1; no clear D. Germline V gene sequence: CDR1 MNHEY, CDR2 SVGEGT. V was pared by 3 bases and J by 10 bases, with 7 bases between. The CDR3 runs 11 residues. The CDR3, as DNA: TGTGCCAGCAGTTATTCACTAGAGCAGTTCTTC. Residues: CASSYSLEQFF.